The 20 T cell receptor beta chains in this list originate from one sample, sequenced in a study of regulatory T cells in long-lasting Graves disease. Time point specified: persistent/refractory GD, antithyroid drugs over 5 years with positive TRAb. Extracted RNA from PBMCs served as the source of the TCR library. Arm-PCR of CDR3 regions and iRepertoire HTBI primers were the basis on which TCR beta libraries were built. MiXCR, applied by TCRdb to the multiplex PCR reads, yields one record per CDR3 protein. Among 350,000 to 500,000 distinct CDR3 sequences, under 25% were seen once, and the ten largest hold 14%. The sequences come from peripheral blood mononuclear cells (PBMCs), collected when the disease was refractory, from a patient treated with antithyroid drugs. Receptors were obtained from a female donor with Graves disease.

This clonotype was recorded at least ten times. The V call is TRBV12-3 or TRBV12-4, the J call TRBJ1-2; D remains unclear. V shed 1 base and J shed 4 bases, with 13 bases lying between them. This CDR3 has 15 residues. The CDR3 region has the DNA TGTGCCAGCAGTTTAGTCGGCGGGTTTGGCTATGGCTACACCTTC. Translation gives CASSLVGGFGYGYTF.

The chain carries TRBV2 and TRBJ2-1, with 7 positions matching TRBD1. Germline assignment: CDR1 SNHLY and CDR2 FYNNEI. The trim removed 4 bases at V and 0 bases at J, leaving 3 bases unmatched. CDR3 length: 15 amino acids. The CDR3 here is CASSATGDSYNEQFF. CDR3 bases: TGTGCCAGCAGTGCTACAGGGGACTCCTACAATGAGCAGTTCTTC.

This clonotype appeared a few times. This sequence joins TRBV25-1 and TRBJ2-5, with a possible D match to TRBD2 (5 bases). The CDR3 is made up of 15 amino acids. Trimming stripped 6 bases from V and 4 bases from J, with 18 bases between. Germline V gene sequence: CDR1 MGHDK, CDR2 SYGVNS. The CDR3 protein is CASRKVSGMGETQYF. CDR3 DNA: TGTGCCAGCAGAAAGGTCTCCGGGATGGGAGAGACCCAGTACTTC. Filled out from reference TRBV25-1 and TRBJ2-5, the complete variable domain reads EADIYQTPRYLVIGTGKKITLECSQTMGHDKMYWYQQDPGMELHLIHYSYGVNSTEKGDLSSESTVSRIRTEHFPLTLESARPSHTSQYLCASRKVSGMGETQYFGPGTRLLVL.

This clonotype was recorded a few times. DNA for the CDR3: TGTGCCAGTAGTATAGGGACTAGCGGGAGGGATGAGCAGTTCTTC. Translation: CASSIGTSGRDEQFF. The chain employs TRBV19 and TRBJ2-1, with 15 bases fitting TRBD2. The germline V gene has CDR1 LNHDA and CDR2 SQIVND (reference sequence). V was pared by 1 base and J by 8 bases, with 0 bases of the junction left unmatched. The CDR3 loop spans 15 amino acids.

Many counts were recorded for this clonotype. The CDR3 region is CASSLGGTSGYEQYF. In DNA, the CDR3 is TGTGCCAGCAGCTTGGGCGGGACTAGCGGCTACGAGCAGTACTTC. The chain links TRBV11-2 to TRBJ2-7; 11 bases match TRBD2. The V and J ends lost 3 bases and 3 bases, in that order; junction bases with no gene match: 4. The CDR3 covers 15 residues. The germline CDR1 and CDR2 sequences are SGHAT and FQNNGV.

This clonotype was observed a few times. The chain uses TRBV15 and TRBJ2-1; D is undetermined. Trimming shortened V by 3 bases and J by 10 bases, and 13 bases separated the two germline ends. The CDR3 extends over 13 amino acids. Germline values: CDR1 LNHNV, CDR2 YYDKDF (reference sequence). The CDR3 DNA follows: TGTGCCACCAGCAGTACACATCAAGGAGAGCAGTTCTTC. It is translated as CATSSTHQGEQFF. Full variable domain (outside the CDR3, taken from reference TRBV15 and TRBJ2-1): DAMVIQNPRYQVTQFGKPVTLSCSQTLNHNVMYWYQQKSSQAPKLLFHYYDKDFNNEADTPDNFQSRRPNTSFCFLDIRSPGLGDTAMYLCATSSTHQGEQFFGPGTRLTVL.

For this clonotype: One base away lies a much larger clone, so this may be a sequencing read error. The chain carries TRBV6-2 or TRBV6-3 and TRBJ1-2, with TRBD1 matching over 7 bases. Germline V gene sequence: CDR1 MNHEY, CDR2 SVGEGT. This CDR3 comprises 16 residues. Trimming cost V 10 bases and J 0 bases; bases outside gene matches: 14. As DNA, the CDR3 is TGTGCCAACACCGGTTTCCCAGGGGGATCTAACTATGGCTACACCTTC. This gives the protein CANTGFPGGSNYGYTF.

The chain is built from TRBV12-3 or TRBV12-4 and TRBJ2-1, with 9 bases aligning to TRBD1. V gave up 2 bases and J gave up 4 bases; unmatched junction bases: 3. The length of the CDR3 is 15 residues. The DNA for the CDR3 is TGTGCCAGCAGTTTATCGGGGACAGGGTACAATGAGCAGTTCTTC. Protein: CASSLSGTGYNEQFF.

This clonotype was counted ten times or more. CDR3 loop: CASSEPQGARGYTF. The CDR3 DNA is TGTGCCAGCAGTGAACCCCAGGGGGCACGTGGCTACACCTTC. The chain employs TRBV6-1 and TRBJ1-2, with 8 bases fitting TRBD1. Germline CDR1 is MNHNS and CDR2 is SASEGT. The CDR3 sequence is 14 residues long. J lost 7 bases, V lost 2 bases, and 6 bases had no gene match.

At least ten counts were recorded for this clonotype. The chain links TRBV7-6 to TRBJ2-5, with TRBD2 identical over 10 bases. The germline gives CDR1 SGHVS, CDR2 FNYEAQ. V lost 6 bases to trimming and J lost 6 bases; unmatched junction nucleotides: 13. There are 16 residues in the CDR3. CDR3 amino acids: CASRGGGLASGKTQYF. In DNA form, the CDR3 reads TGTGCCAGCAGGGGGGGGGGACTAGCGTCGGGGAAGACCCAGTACTTC.

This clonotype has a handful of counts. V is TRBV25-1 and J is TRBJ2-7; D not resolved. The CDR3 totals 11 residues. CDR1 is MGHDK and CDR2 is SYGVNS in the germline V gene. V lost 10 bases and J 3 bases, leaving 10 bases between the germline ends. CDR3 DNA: TGTGCCACAGCGTTAGGCTACGAGCAGTACTTC. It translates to CATALGYEQYF.

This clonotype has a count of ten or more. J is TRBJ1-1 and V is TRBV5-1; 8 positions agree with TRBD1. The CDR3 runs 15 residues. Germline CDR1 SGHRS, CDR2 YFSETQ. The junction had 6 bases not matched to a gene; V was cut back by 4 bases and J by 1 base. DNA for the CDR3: TGCGCCAGCAGCCTGGGGACAGGACAGAACACTGAAGCTTTCTTT. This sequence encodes CASSLGTGQNTEAFF.

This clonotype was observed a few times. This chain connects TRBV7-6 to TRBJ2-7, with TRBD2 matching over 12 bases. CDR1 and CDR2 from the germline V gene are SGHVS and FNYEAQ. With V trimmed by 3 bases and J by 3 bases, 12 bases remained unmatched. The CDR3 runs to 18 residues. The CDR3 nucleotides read TGTGCCAGCAGCTTGAGGAATCGGGTGACTAGCGGGAGCTACGAGCAGTACTTC. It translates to CASSLRNRVTSGSYEQYF.

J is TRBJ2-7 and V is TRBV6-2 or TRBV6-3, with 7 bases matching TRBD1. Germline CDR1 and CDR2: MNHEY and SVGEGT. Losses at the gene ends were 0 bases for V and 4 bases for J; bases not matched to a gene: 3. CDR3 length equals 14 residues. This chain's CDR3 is CASSYSIQGYEQYF. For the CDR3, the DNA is TGTGCCAGCAGTTACTCGATACAGGGGTACGAGCAGTACTTC.

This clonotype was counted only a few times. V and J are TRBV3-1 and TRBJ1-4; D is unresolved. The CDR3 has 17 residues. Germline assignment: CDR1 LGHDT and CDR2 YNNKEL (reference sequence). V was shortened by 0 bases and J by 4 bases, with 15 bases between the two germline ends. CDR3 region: CASSQDVYREVNEKLFF. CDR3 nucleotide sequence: TGTGCCAGCAGCCAAGATGTTTATCGGGAGGTTAATGAAAAACTGTTTTTT.

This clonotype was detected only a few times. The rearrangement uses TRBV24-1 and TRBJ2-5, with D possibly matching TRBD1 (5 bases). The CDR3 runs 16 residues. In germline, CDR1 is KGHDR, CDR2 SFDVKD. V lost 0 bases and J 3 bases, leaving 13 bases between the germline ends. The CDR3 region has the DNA TGTGCCACCAGTGATTTGAAAACAGGAGCGAAAGAGACCCAGTACTTC. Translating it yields CATSDLKTGAKETQYF.

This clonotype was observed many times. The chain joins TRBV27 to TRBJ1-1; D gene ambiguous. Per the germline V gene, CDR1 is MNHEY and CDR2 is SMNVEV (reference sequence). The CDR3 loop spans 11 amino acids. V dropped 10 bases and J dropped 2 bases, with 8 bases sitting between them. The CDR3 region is CATMGNTEAFF. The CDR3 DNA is TGTGCCACCATGGGCAACACTGAAGCTTTCTTT.

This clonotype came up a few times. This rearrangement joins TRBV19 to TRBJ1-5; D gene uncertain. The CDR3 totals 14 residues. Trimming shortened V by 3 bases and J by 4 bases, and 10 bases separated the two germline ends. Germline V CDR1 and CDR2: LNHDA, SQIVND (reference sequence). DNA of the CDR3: TGTGCCAGTAGTATGGTAGCTTCTAATCAGCCCCAGCATTTT. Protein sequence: CASSMVASNQPQHF. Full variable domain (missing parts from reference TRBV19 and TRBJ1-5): DGGITQSPKYLFRKEGQNVTLSCEQNLNHDAMYWYRQDPGQGLRLIYYSQIVNDFQKGDIAEGYSVSREKKESFPLTVTSAQKNPTAFYLCASSMVASNQPQHFGDGTRLSIL.

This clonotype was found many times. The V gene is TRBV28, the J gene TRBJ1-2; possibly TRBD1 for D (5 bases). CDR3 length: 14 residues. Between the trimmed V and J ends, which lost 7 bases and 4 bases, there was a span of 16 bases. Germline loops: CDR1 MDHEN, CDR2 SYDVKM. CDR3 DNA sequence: TGTGCCAGCATAGCGGGGGGTGAAGGCTATGGCTACACCTTC. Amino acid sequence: CASIAGGEGYGYTF.

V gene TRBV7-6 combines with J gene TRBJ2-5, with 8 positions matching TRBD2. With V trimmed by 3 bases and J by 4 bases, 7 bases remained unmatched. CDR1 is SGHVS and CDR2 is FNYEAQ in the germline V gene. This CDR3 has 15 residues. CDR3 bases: TGTGCCAGCAGCTTGGTTACTAGCGGAGCAGAGACCCAGTACTTC. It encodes CASSLVTSGAETQYF.